The present T cell receptor (beta chain) was sequenced within a study of CD8+ T cells in alopecia areata. Germline CDR1 reads SGHNT; CDR2 reads YYREEE (reference sequence). Trimming took off 1 base at V and 2 bases at J, with 9 bases between the two ends. CDR3 length: 14 residues. Sequencing templates came from extracted RNA that was reverse transcribed into cDNA. TCRdb's copy holds only in-frame clones and misses some; the assay was immunoSEQ multiplex PCR. The table shows over 200,000 clones, with approximately 52% occurring only once. A FACSAria was used to sort CD4+ and CD8+ T cells. These cells came from PBMCs.

V usage is TRBV5-4 and J usage is TRBJ1-1; D possibly corresponds to TRBD1 (5 bases). The clonotype was recovered from a human donor with alopecia areata. Here the sequenced sample was CD4+ T cells sorted from blood, taken at week 0. CDR3 in amino acids: CASSLMTANTEAFF. The CDR3 DNA sequence: TGTGCCAGCAGCTTGATGACAGCTAACACTGAAGCTTTCTTT.